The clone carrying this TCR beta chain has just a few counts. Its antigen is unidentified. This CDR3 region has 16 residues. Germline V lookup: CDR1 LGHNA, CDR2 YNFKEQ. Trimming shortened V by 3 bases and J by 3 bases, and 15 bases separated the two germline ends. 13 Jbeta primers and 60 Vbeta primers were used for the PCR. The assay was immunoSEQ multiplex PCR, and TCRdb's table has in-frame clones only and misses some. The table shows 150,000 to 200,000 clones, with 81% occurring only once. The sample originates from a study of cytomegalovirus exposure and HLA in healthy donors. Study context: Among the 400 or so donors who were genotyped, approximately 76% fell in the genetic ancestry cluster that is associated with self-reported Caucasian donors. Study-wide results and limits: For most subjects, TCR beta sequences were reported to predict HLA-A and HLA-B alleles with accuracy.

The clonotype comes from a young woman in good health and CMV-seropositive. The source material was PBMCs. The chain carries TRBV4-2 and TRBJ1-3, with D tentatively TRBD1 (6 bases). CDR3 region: CASSQGGRGYGNTIYF. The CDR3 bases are TGTGCCAGCAGCCAGGGCGGCAGGGGATATGGAAACACCATATATTTT.